This T cell receptor beta chain was sequenced in a study of cytomegalovirus exposure and HLA in healthy donors. This clone showed up just a few times. The antigen remains undetermined. V dropped 4 bases and J dropped 9; count of bases not matched to a gene: 11. Per germline, CDR1 MGHDK and CDR2 SYGVNS. The CDR3 spans 15 residues. The donors comprised healthy bone marrow donors. Points from the study as a whole: Within a later analysis, the majority of CMV-associated TCR beta chains appeared HLA-restricted.

The PCR employed 60 Vbeta primers together with 13 Jbeta primers. Libraries were prepared by immunoSEQ multiplex PCR; TCRdb keeps only in-frame clonotypes and omits some of them. The sample includes roughly 220,000 clones, roughly 80% of them seen just once. This sequence originates from a young man in good health and CMV-seronegative. The sequenced sample was PBMCs. V usage is TRBV25-1 and J usage is TRBJ1-4, with 7 positions matching TRBD1. CDR3 DNA: TGTGCCAGCAGTGTATCCGGGACAGTTATTAAAAAACTGTTTTTT. Protein sequence: CASSVSGTVIKKLFF.